This TCR beta chain was identified in a study of blood T cell repertoires in COVID-19. Trimming cost V 0 bases and J 2 bases, with 22 bases left between them. CDR3 length: 19 amino acids. CDR1 is MDHEN and CDR2 is SYDVKM in the germline V gene. Original methodology: The assay estimated nucleated cells by amplifying reference gene primers. Measured with immunoSEQ multiplex PCR; TCRdb has only the in-frame clones, and not every one. V, J and clone size are taken as reported in that table, and D and trimming were inferred from the DNA itself. The top ten hold 0.55% to 0.75% of the sample, which has fewer than 250,000 clones, less than 90% seen once.

V gene TRBV28 combines with J gene TRBJ2-5; D gene uncertain. The clonotype comes from a man in his forties or fifties with acute or convalescent COVID-19. Input material: peripheral blood. DNA for the CDR3: TGTGCCAGCAGTTTATGGGGCAGCCTGTCCGCTTGGATACAAGAGACCCAGTACTTC. Protein sequence: CASSLWGSLSAWIQETQYF.